This T cell receptor (beta chain) was identified in a study of blood T cells in healthy people across ages. The study's findings and limits: Percentage of naive T cells showed a strong correlation with TCR beta diversity. It was the long-lived donors that had more naive CD4+ cells and higher diversity than aged donors.

The use of a sample-barcoded 5' primer and a J-beta primer mix characterized a second PCR of roughly 6 to 11 cycles. At least 3 million CDR3-containing paired-end reads were obtained per sample. TCRdb re-derived calls from the 5' RACE reads in MiXCR, one entry per CDR3 protein. The table has some 1.1 million distinct CDR3 sequences, roughly two fifths seen once. Turning to this clonotype: Its antigen is not known.

The germline V gene encodes CDR1 LNHDA and CDR2 SQIVND (reference sequence). This CDR3 region has 14 residues. Trimming shortened V by 5 bases and J by 4 bases, and 14 bases separated the two germline ends. Sample: blood. This TCR was recovered from a man between 18 and 29 years old in good health. The chain combines TRBV19 with TRBJ1-1; D perhaps matches TRBD1 (6 bases). CDR3: CASSPGAAGTEAFF. For the CDR3, the DNA is TGTGCCAGTAGTCCAGGGGCGGCGGGCACTGAAGCTTTCTTT.